These 12 T cell receptor beta chains share one sample of origin, sequenced in a study of blood T cell repertoires in COVID-19. TCRdb's table, derived via immunoSEQ multiplex PCR, lists solely in-frame clones and lacks some. Counted here are about 210,000 clones, 90% to 95% occurring once; the ten biggest clones make up more than 0.95%. Sequences were obtained from peripheral blood. The receptors were sampled from a man younger than 45 with acute or convalescent COVID-19.

V and J are TRBV6-1 and TRBJ1-5, with TRBD1 identical over 8 bases. V shed 3 bases, J shed 3 bases, and the junction held 7 bases outside the gene matches. The CDR3 loop spans 16 amino acids. CDR1 MNHNS and CDR2 SASEGT come from the germline V gene. CDR3 nucleotides: TGTGCCAGCAGTGACACCGGGACAGGCTACAATCAGCCCCAGCATTTT. Translation gives CASSDTGTGYNQPQHF.

This chain uses TRBV27 with TRBJ2-4, with a weak D call TRBD2 (5 bases). Trimming shortened V by 6 bases and J by 0 bases, and 18 bases separated the two germline ends. Germline values: CDR1 MNHEY, CDR2 SMNVEV (reference sequence). The CDR3 covers 17 residues. For the CDR3, the DNA is TGTGCCAGCAGCCCGGTCGGGTCCCGGGGAGCCAAAAACATTCAGTACTTC. Translating gives CASSPVGSRGAKNIQYF.

The chain uses TRBV18 and TRBJ1-2; the D gene is possibly TRBD1 (5 bases). Germline values: CDR1 KGHSH, CDR2 LQKENI. The V gene lost 1 base and the J gene lost 6 bases, with 9 bases spanning the gap. The CDR3 consists of 13 residues. The CDR3 DNA reads as TGTGCCAGCTCACCACGCCAGGGTAATGGCTACACCTTC. Its protein is CASSPRQGNGYTF.

The chain has TRBV9 and TRBJ2-5, with TRBD2 identical over 8 bases. V shed 5 bases and J 0 bases; nucleotides not matched to a gene: 9. This CDR3 comprises 16 residues. Germline CDR1 is SGDLS and CDR2 is YYNGEE. CDR3 coding DNA: TGTGCCAGCAGTCAAACTAGCGGACTATACCAAGAGACCCAGTACTTC. This gives the protein CASSQTSGLYQETQYF.

The J gene is TRBJ2-1, the V gene TRBV5-1; the D gene is possibly TRBD2 (6 bases). The germline V gene has CDR1 SGHRS and CDR2 YFSETQ. V was pared by 4 bases and J by 7 bases, with 21 bases between. The length of the CDR3 is 16 residues. The CDR3: CASSPRGAGTKNEQFF. The DNA for the CDR3 is TGCGCCAGCAGCCCCCGGGGTGCGGGAACGAAAAATGAGCAGTTCTTC.

The J gene is TRBJ1-6, the V gene TRBV19; the D gene is possibly TRBD1 (5 bases). The CDR3 is 17 residues long. Germline CDR1 is LNHDA and CDR2 is SQIVND (reference sequence). V lost 5 bases, J lost 10 bases, and 24 bases lay in between. CDR3 sequence reads: CASSRQKGAGSQSPLHF. The CDR3, as DNA: TGTGCCAGTAGTCGACAGAAAGGGGCAGGGTCGCAGTCACCCCTCCACTTT.

This sequence joins TRBV11-2 and TRBJ2-7; 11 bases map to TRBD2. The CDR3 spans 15 residues. After removal of 5 bases from V and 3 bases from J, the junction contained 6 bases not matched to a gene. Germline values: CDR1 SGHAT, CDR2 FQNNGV. This CDR3 is CASSPTSGGNYEQYF. The CDR3, as DNA: TGTGCCAGCAGCCCTACTAGCGGGGGAAACTACGAGCAGTACTTC.

The chain carries TRBV2 and TRBJ1-2; 10 bases line up with TRBD1. CDR3 length: 13 residues. V lost 8 bases to trimming and J lost 4 bases; unmatched junction nucleotides: 4. Germline CDR1 is SNHLY and CDR2 is FYNNEI. CDR3 sequence: CASRQGAGYGYTF. CDR3 sequence (DNA): TGTGCCAGCCGACAGGGGGCCGGCTATGGCTACACCTTC.

CDR3 coding DNA: TGCGCCAGCAGCTTGCCGCAGGCGGACAGGTTGTTTTTT. Translating gives CASSLPQADRLFF. This chain joins TRBV5-1 and TRBJ1-4, with 7 bases lining up with TRBD1. Germline CDR1 is SGHRS and CDR2 is YFSETQ. CDR3 length: 13 residues. The V gene end was trimmed by 1 base and the J gene end by 15 bases; junction bases not matched to a gene: 9.

V is TRBV25-1 and J is TRBJ1-2, with 7 nucleotides matching TRBD1. The V gene end was trimmed by 5 bases and the J gene end by 4 bases; junction bases not matched to a gene: 7. Germline-derived CDR1 and CDR2 are MGHDK and SYGVNS. The CDR3 runs 14 residues. CDR3 protein: CASSPKDRVYGYTF. The CDR3 DNA follows: TGTGCCAGCAGTCCCAAAGACAGGGTCTATGGCTACACCTTC.

V and J are TRBV6-6 and TRBJ2-5; 8 bases align to TRBD1. This CDR3 is 15 amino acids long. V lost 5 bases and J lost 5; bases outside the gene matches: 10. Per germline, CDR1 MNHNY and CDR2 SVGAGI (reference sequence). The CDR3 is CASSPGQGTAETQYF. The CDR3, as DNA: TGTGCCAGCAGTCCCGGACAGGGCACCGCGGAGACCCAGTACTTC.

This chain connects TRBV19 to TRBJ1-5; D is possibly TRBD1 (5 bases). Per germline, CDR1 LNHDA and CDR2 SQIVND (reference sequence). The CDR3 sequence is 13 residues long. Trimming left V 7 bases short and J 6 bases short, with 13 bases between. The CDR3 sequence: CASTGREVQPQHF. CDR3 DNA: TGTGCCAGTACGGGCAGGGAGGTTCAGCCCCAGCATTTT. Full variable domain (missing parts from reference TRBV19 and TRBJ1-5): DGGITQSPKYLFRKEGQNVTLSCEQNLNHDAMYWYRQDPGQGLRLIYYSQIVNDFQKGDIAEGYSVSREKKESFPLTVTSAQKNPTAFYLCASTGREVQPQHFGDGTRLSIL.